A selection of T cell receptor beta chains follows, all from one sample in a study of cytomegalovirus exposure and HLA in healthy donors. Repertoires were generated with immunoSEQ multiplex PCR, while TCRdb's copy carries only in-frame clones and drops some. The table has under 200,000 clones, around three quarters seen once. Sequenced sample: PBMCs. These receptors were collected from a woman in her forties or fifties in good health and CMV-seronegative. Each CDR3 is given with its conserved first and last residue. The D gene is left open where the match is weak. Clone size, where shown, is once, few, many, or a class for clones that have expanded.

CDR3 DNA	CDR3 protein	J gene	clone size	D gene	V gene
TGTGCCAGCAGCTTCCCTCTAGCGGGGGGTCGCAATGAGCAGTTCTTC	CASSFPLAGGRNEQFF	TRBJ2-1	few	TRBD2	TRBV7-3
TGTGCCAGCAGTTCCCGCGGACTAGCGGGAGTTAATGAGCAGTTCTTC	CASSSRGLAGVNEQFF	TRBJ2-1	-	TRBD2	TRBV28
TGTGCCAGCAGCCTCACCGGGACAGTCAATCAGCCCCAGCATTTT	CASSLTGTVNQPQHF	TRBJ1-5	-	TRBD1	TRBV5-6
TGCGCCAGCAGCTCGGCGGGGGGGGGCTACGAGCAGTACTTC	CASSSAGGGYEQYF	TRBJ2-7	-	TRBD2	TRBV5-1
TGTGCCAGCAGCTTACGTTTGGGGGCAGGGTATACTAACTATGGCTACACCTTC	CASSLRLGAGYTNYGYTF	TRBJ1-2	-	-	TRBV7-8
TGCGCCAGCAGCCAAGACGTGGCTGGCACAGATACGCAGTATTTT	CASSQDVAGTDTQYF	TRBJ2-3	-	-	TRBV4-3
TGCGCCAGCAGCCAGGGTGGAGTTGGAGGCTACACCTTC	CASSQGGVGGYTF	TRBJ1-2	-	-	TRBV4-1
TGTGCCAGCAGAAAGAGAAGGCTAGCGGGAGAGTTGGAGACCCAGTACTTC	CASRKRRLAGELETQYF	TRBJ2-5	-	TRBD2	TRBV7-2
TGTGCCAGCAATAGCGGGGGCAGCACAGATACGCAGTATTTT	CASNSGGSTDTQYF	TRBJ2-3	-	TRBD2	TRBV4-2
TGTGCCAGCAGTGACTCAACAGGGGGGAACACTGAAGCTTTCTTT	CASSDSTGGNTEAFF	TRBJ1-1	-	TRBD1	TRBV6-4
TGTGCCAGCAGCTTATATAGGGGGGGGTCATCCGAAGCTTTCTTT	CASSLYRGGSSEAFF	TRBJ1-1	-	-	TRBV7-9
TGCGCCAGCAGCTCGGGACTAGCGGGGGGGCCTCTGCCAGATACGCAGTATTTT	CASSSGLAGGPLPDTQYF	TRBJ2-3	-	TRBD2	TRBV5-1
TGTGCCAGCAGTAGCCCGAGGTTAGCGGGAGGCGAGCAGTACTTC	CASSSPRLAGGEQYF	TRBJ2-7	few	TRBD2	TRBV28
TGTGCCAGCAGTTTATTGTCCAGGATGAGCAATCAGCCCCAGCATTTT	CASSLLSRMSNQPQHF	TRBJ1-5	-	-	TRBV28
TGCGCCAGCAACCAAGAGGACAGGGGCTACGAGCAGTACTTC	CASNQEDRGYEQYF	TRBJ2-7	-	TRBD1	TRBV4-3
TGTGCCAGCAGCGGGGGCTCGGTGGCGTTCCAAGAGACCCAGTACTTC	CASSGGSVAFQETQYF	TRBJ2-5	-	-	TRBV5-4
TGTGCCAGCAGCTTAGACCGGACTACATACAATGAGCAGTTCTTC	CASSLDRTTYNEQFF	TRBJ2-1	-	-	TRBV7-2
TGTGCCAGCACCCGACGGGAGGGGCTAGAGACCCAGTACTTC	CASTRREGLETQYF	TRBJ2-5	-	TRBD2	TRBV5-6
TGCGCCAGCAGCCTCCCGGAGACAGGGAACACCGGGGAGCTGTTTTTT	CASSLPETGNTGELFF	TRBJ2-2	-	-	TRBV5-1
TGTGCCAGCCCGGGGGGGACTGAAGCTTTCTTT	CASPGGTEAFF	TRBJ1-1	few	-	TRBV6-1
TGTGCCAGCAGCGTGGGGGGACAGAGGACGACCGGGGAGCTGTTTTTT	CASSVGGQRTTGELFF	TRBJ2-2	-	-	TRBV9
TGTGCCAGCAGTCCAACCGGGACAGGGGATCAGCCCCAGCATTTT	CASSPTGTGDQPQHF	TRBJ1-5	-	TRBD1	TRBV28
TGTGCCAGCAGTCGGACACCAAACACTGAAGCTTTCTTT	CASSRTPNTEAFF	TRBJ1-1	-	-	TRBV28
TGTGCCAGCAGCTCCCGTCTGAGCGGGGAGTACAATGAGCAGTTCTTC	CASSSRLSGEYNEQFF	TRBJ2-1	-	TRBD2	TRBV7-2
TGCGCCAGCAGCCAAGATAGCGGGGGGGCGAACACCGGGGAGCTGTTTTTT	CASSQDSGGANTGELFF	TRBJ2-2	-	TRBD2	TRBV4-1
TGTGCCAGCAGCCAAGCTGCCGGGACAGGCTCCTACGAGCAGTACTTC	CASSQAAGTGSYEQYF	TRBJ2-7	once	TRBD1	TRBV4-2
TGTGCCAGCAGCTTGCTCAGCACAGATACGCAGTATTTT	CASSLLSTDTQYF	TRBJ2-3	once	-	TRBV5-8
TGTGCCAGCAGTTTAATCGGGCAGGGTTACGGAAACACCATATATTTT	CASSLIGQGYGNTIYF	TRBJ1-3	few	-	TRBV27
TGTGCCAGCAGCTCCGTTGGTGGGGGCTTGGAGACCCAGTACTTC	CASSSVGGGLETQYF	TRBJ2-5	-	-	TRBV7-8
TGTGCCAGCAGTCAAACCCGTGGGGCGTGGAATGAGCAGTTCTTC	CASSQTRGAWNEQFF	TRBJ2-1	-	-	TRBV7-9
TGCGCCAGCAGCTTCCTTCTTGATGAGCAGTTCTTC	CASSFLLDEQFF	TRBJ2-1	-	-	TRBV5-1
TGTGCCAGCAGTTACTACCCGGACAGGGCTGGGGCTTTCTTT	CASSYYPDRAGAFF	TRBJ1-1	-	TRBD1	TRBV6-6
TGTGCCAGCAGTTATACTAGCGGGAGGTCATACGAGCAGTACTTC	CASSYTSGRSYEQYF	TRBJ2-7	-	TRBD2	TRBV6-6
TGTGCCACCGGTACTTGGGCAGGGGGTGTAGCTGGCTACACCTTC	CATGTWAGGVAGYTF	TRBJ1-2	few	TRBD1	TRBV6-1
TGTGCCAGCAGCTTGGGGGGTGGCGGGACCTACAATGAGCAGTTCTTC	CASSLGGGGTYNEQFF	TRBJ2-1	-	-	TRBV11-3
TGTGCCAGCAGTGGAGGACAGGGGGTTCCCTTGAGCTCCTACAATGAGCAGTTCTTC	CASSGGQGVPLSSYNEQFF	TRBJ2-1	few	TRBD1	TRBV6-1
TGTGCCAGCAGTTTAATGACTCTGGACTATGGCTACACCTTC	CASSLMTLDYGYTF	TRBJ1-2	-	-	TRBV28
TGTGCCTGGAGCCGCTTGGGACTAGCGGGGGATGAGCAGTTCTTC	CAWSRLGLAGDEQFF	TRBJ2-1	-	TRBD2	TRBV30
TGTGCCAGTAGTATATCCGGACAGGGCGGCTACACCTTC	CASSISGQGGYTF	TRBJ1-2	few	TRBD1	TRBV19
TGTGCCAGCAGCCTTACGACGCCGGGAAACAATGAGCAGTTCTTC	CASSLTTPGNNEQFF	TRBJ2-1	few	-	TRBV7-9
TGCAGCGTTGACGGTAATGTCAGGGTACCCCTTGGCACAGATACGCAGTATTTT	CSVDGNVRVPLGTDTQYF	TRBJ2-3	few	-	TRBV29-1
TGTGCCAGTAGTCGGACTAGCGGGGGGTACAATGAGCAGTTCTTC	CASSRTSGGYNEQFF	TRBJ2-1	few	TRBD2	TRBV19
TGTGCCAGCAGCTTGCAGTCGATCTCGGGTCAGCCCCAGCATTTT	CASSLQSISGQPQHF	TRBJ1-5	-	-	TRBV5-6
TGCGCCAGCAGCCTCGGGAGCGCCTACGAGCAGTACTTC	CASSLGSAYEQYF	TRBJ2-7	-	-	TRBV4-1
TGCGCCAGCAGAAAGGGGACAGGCGCCGGAGCAACTAATGAAAAACTGTTTTTT	CASRKGTGAGATNEKLFF	TRBJ1-4	-	TRBD1	TRBV5-1